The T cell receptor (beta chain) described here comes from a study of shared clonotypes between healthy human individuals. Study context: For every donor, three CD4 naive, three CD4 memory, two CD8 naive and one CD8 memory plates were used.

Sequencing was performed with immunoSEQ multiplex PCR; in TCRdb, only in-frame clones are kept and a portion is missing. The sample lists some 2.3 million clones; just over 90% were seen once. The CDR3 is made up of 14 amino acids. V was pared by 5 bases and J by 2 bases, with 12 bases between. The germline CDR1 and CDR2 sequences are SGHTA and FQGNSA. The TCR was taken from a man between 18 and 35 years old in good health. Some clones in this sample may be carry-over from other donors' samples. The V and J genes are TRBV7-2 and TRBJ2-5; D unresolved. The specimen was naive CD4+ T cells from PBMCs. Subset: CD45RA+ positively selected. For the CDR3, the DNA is TGTGCCAGCAGCCGAGGACCAATACAAGAGACCCAGTACTTC. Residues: CASSRGPIQETQYF.